One TCR beta chain is described in this entry. This record belongs to a study of blood T cell repertoires in COVID-19. The CDR3 sequence is 15 residues long. Trimming stripped 2 bases from V and 1 base from J, with 10 bases between. Germline CDR1 reads SGHDT; CDR2 reads YYEEEE. Libraries were prepared by immunoSEQ multiplex PCR; TCRdb keeps only in-frame clonotypes and omits some of them. The sample lists 200,000 to 250,000 clones, roughly 85% occurring once. The sequence was collected from an elderly woman with acute or convalescent COVID-19. The rearrangement links TRBV5-6 to TRBJ1-5; D ambiguous. The sample was peripheral blood. The CDR3: CASSLFPGSNQPQHF. The CDR3 region has the DNA TGTGCCAGCAGCTTATTTCCAGGAAGCAATCAGCCCCAGCATTTT.